These 28 T cell receptor beta chains originate from one sample sequenced in a study of patients and donors after allogeneic stem cell transplantation. TCRdb passed the RT-PCR reads through MiXCR, listing each CDR3 protein once. The table lists roughly 940,000 distinct CDR3 sequences, roughly 18% of them singletons. The material sequenced was blood, either unsorted or a sorted T cell fraction (not recorded which). These receptors were obtained from a human donor who was either an allogeneic HSCT recipient or a stem cell or donor lymphocyte infusion donor (not recorded which). It is not recorded whose cells these are; they may come from a transplant donor.

This clonotype was counted at least ten times. This rearrangement joins TRBV5-1 to TRBJ2-1, with 13 positions matching TRBD2. V dropped 4 bases and J dropped 3; count of bases not matched to a gene: 4. The germline V gene has CDR1 SGHRS and CDR2 YFSETQ. The CDR3 covers 16 residues. CDR3 nucleotides: TGCGCCAGCAGCAGGACTAGCGGGGGAAGCTACAATGAGCAGTTCTTC. Translated, it gives CASSRTSGGSYNEQFF.

The chain uses TRBV5-1 and TRBJ1-2; D is unclear. Looked up from germline, CDR1 is SGHRS and CDR2 is YFSETQ. This CDR3 contains 16 residues. Trimming stripped 4 bases from V and 6 bases from J, with 22 bases between. DNA of the CDR3: TGCGCCAGCAGCGCCAGTCGGATAGAACCCACCCATGGCTACACCTTC. Translation gives CASSASRIEPTHGYTF.

This chain uses TRBV5-1 with TRBJ2-7; 11 positions agree with TRBD2. Germline loops: CDR1 SGHRS, CDR2 YFSETQ. J gave up 4 bases and V 2 bases, and 5 bases lay outside the gene matches. The CDR3 consists of 15 residues. CDR3 nucleotides: TGCGCCAGCAGCTTCCAACCTAGCGGGGGGTACGAGCAGTACTTC. Translation: CASSFQPSGGYEQYF.

There are a few counts of this clonotype. The CDR3 loop is CASSMDGISGNTIYF. CDR3 DNA: TGCGCCAGCAGCATGGACGGAATCTCTGGAAACACCATATATTTT. The V gene is TRBV5-1, the J gene TRBJ1-3; D gene uncertain. Germline lookup yields CDR1 SGHRS and CDR2 YFSETQ. V dropped 4 bases and J dropped 0 bases, with 11 bases sitting between them. There are 15 residues in the CDR3.

This chain connects TRBV12-3 or TRBV12-4 to TRBJ2-7, with D perhaps matching TRBD2 (6 bases). The germline V and J ends were trimmed by 5 bases and 2 bases, with 16 bases remaining between them. This CDR3 has 15 residues. The CDR3: CASSPPGGGAYEQYF. The CDR3 DNA follows: TGTGCCAGCAGTCCGCCGGGTGGCGGGGCCTACGAGCAGTACTTC.

The chain combines TRBV9 with TRBJ1-5; D not certain. This CDR3 is built from 13 residues. Germline V lookup: CDR1 SGDLS, CDR2 YYNGEE. Trimming removed 0 bases at V and 4 bases at J, with 5 bases between. The CDR3: CASSVDVNQPQHF. The CDR3 bases are TGTGCCAGCAGCGTAGACGTAAATCAGCCCCAGCATTTT.

This chain links TRBV20-1 with TRBJ2-3, with TRBD2 matching 10 bases. The length of the CDR3 is 16 residues. Germline lookup yields CDR1 DFQATT and CDR2 SNEGSKA (reference sequence). V lost 1 base, J lost 5 bases, and 9 bases stayed unmatched. The CDR3 spells CSARAMSLAGVDTQYF. The CDR3, as DNA: TGCAGTGCTAGAGCGATGTCGCTAGCGGGGGTAGATACGCAGTATTTT.

V is TRBV7-2 and J is TRBJ1-2; weak D call: TRBD1 (5 bases). The CDR3 is 15 residues long. Trimming removed 4 bases at V and 0 bases at J, with 12 bases between. Germline V gene sequence: CDR1 SGHTA, CDR2 FQGNSA. The CDR3 loop reads CASSSPTVSNYGYTF. As DNA, the CDR3 is TGTGCCAGCAGCTCCCCGACAGTTTCTAACTATGGCTACACCTTC.

The CDR3 sequence: CASSDRVFGNTIYF. In DNA, the CDR3 is TGTGCCAGCAGCGATAGGGTGTTCGGAAACACCATATATTTT. This chain uses TRBV7-9 with TRBJ1-3, with D hard to call. With 5 bases removed from V and 4 bases from J, the gap between germline ends came to 12 bases. The CDR3 totals 14 residues. Per the germline V gene, CDR1 is SEHNR and CDR2 is FQNEAQ (reference sequence).

The chain uses TRBV7-3 and TRBJ2-3; 15 bases are shared with TRBD2. Germline CDR1 SGHTA, CDR2 FQGTGA. V lost 4 bases and J lost 11; bases outside the gene matches: 1. The CDR3 has 13 amino acids. The CDR3 reads CASSSGLAGGQYF. The CDR3 nucleotides are TGTGCCAGCAGCTCGGGACTAGCGGGGGGGCAGTATTTT. The variable domain in full, completed from reference TRBV7-3 and TRBJ2-3, reads GAGVSQTPSNKVTEKGKYVELRCDPISGHTALYWYRQSLGQGPEFLIYFQGTGAADDSGLPNDRFFAVRPEGSVSTLKIQRTERGDSAVYLCASSSGLAGGQYFGPGTRLTVL.

This clonotype was counted ten times or more. This chain uses TRBV2 with TRBJ2-1, with D hard to call. CDR3 length: 13 amino acids. Trimming removed 8 bases at V and 0 bases at J, with 8 bases between. The germline gives CDR1 SNHLY, CDR2 FYNNEI. The CDR3 loop reads CASALSSYNEQFF. CDR3 sequence (DNA): TGTGCCAGCGCCTTGAGCTCCTACAATGAGCAGTTCTTC.

There are a few counts of this clonotype. The chain employs TRBV7-2 and TRBJ2-3, with TRBD2 identical over 7 bases. Germline CDR1 SGHTA, CDR2 FQGNSA. The CDR3 spans 15 residues. The V segment lost 10 bases and the J segment 4 bases; nucleotides outside the gene matches: 14. DNA of the CDR3: TGTGCCACCCACCGGTTGGGGGGGAGGGCAGATACGCAGTATTTT. This codes for CATHRLGGRADTQYF.

This clonotype was seen more than once but under ten times. The chain couples TRBV20-1 to TRBJ1-1, with D possibly TRBD1 on 6 matching bases. Germline V gene sequence: CDR1 DFQATT, CDR2 SNEGSKA (reference sequence). V lost 8 bases, J lost 6 bases, and 19 bases lay in between. The CDR3 contains 13 residues. The CDR3 region has the DNA TGCAGTTTTAGAGGCTGGGGGGGGCCTGAAGCTTTCTTT. This translates into CSFRGWGGPEAFF.

This clonotype appeared a few times. V and J are TRBV27 and TRBJ2-4; TRBD1 matches 7 bases. V lost 2 bases, J lost 10 bases, and 11 bases stayed unmatched. CDR3 length: 15 residues. In germline, CDR1 is MNHEY, CDR2 SMNVEV (reference sequence). The CDR3 DNA follows: TGTGCCAGCAGTTTACTCGACAGGGATCCAAGGATTCAGTACTTC. Translation: CASSLLDRDPRIQYF.

This chain joins TRBV29-1 and TRBJ2-1, with no clear D. V was shortened by 7 bases and J by 2 bases, with 15 bases between the two germline ends. Germline CDR1 reads SQVTM; CDR2 reads ANQGSEA. The CDR3 extends over 14 amino acids. The CDR3 DNA is TGCAGCGCTGGAGCAGGTTATACCTACAATGAGCAGTTCTTC. Translated: CSAGAGYTYNEQFF.

This clonotype has ten or more counts. This sequence may be a read error, since a much larger clone differs from it by one base. The J gene is TRBJ1-1, the V gene TRBV7-2; D gene ambiguous. Germline V gene lookup returns CDR1 SGHTA and CDR2 FQGNSA. This CDR3 comprises 13 residues. With 3 bases removed from V and 0 bases from J, the gap between germline ends came to 5 bases. The CDR3: CASSFEVNTEAFF. DNA of the CDR3: TGTGCCAGCAGCTTTGAGGTGAACACTGAAGCTTTCTTT.

This clonotype was found a few times. V is TRBV3-1 and J is TRBJ2-7; no firm D call. The CDR3 runs to 14 residues. Trimming removed 0 bases at V and 2 bases at J, with 8 bases between. Germline V gives CDR1 LGHDT, CDR2 YNNKEL (reference sequence). Here the CDR3 reads CASSQDVGTYEQYF. CDR3 nucleotide sequence: TGTGCCAGCAGCCAAGACGTCGGAACCTACGAGCAGTACTTC.

The chain is built from TRBV4-3 and TRBJ1-6, with D unresolved. Germline lookup yields CDR1 LGHNA and CDR2 YSLEER. The germline V and J ends were trimmed by 1 base and 9 bases, with 7 bases remaining between them. The CDR3 consists of 13 residues. CDR3 region: CASSQAFGSPLHF. The CDR3 DNA sequence: TGCGCCAGCAGCCAAGCGTTCGGTTCACCCCTCCACTTT.

CDR3 sequence: CAWGTMAGEQFF. Written as DNA, the CDR3 is TGTGCCTGGGGGACGATGGCCGGTGAGCAGTTCTTC. This rearrangement joins TRBV30 to TRBJ2-1, with D perhaps TRBD1 or TRBD2 (5 bases each). This CDR3 is built from 12 residues. Between the trimmed V and J ends, which lost 5 bases and 9 bases, there was a span of 14 bases. Germline values: CDR1 GTSNPN, CDR2 SVGIG (reference sequence).

The table lists this clonotype with a few counts. The rearrangement joins TRBV5-1 to TRBJ2-7, with D possibly matching TRBD2 (5 bases). Trimming stripped 4 bases from V and 0 bases from J, with 14 bases between. The germline V gene encodes CDR1 SGHRS and CDR2 YFSETQ. CDR3 length: 15 residues. CDR3 in DNA: TGCGCCAGCAGCCGTCATGAGGGTGACTCCTACGAGCAGTACTTC. Amino acid sequence: CASSRHEGDSYEQYF.

In its sample, this clonotype was seen a few times. The CDR3 here is CASSSPTSGRTDTQYF. DNA of the CDR3: TGTGCCAGCAGTTCCCCCACTAGCGGACGCACAGATACGCAGTATTTT. The J gene is TRBJ2-3, the V gene TRBV27, with 8 bases aligning to TRBD2. Germline V gene data show CDR1 as MNHEY and CDR2 as SMNVEV (reference sequence). The ends lost 4 bases at V and 1 base at J; junction bases unmatched: 7. This CDR3 is built from 16 residues.

The chain combines TRBV27 with TRBJ2-2, with D perhaps matching TRBD2 (6 bases). This CDR3 is built from 15 residues. Germline values: CDR1 MNHEY, CDR2 SMNVEV (reference sequence). With 4 bases removed from V and 3 bases from J, the gap between germline ends came to 12 bases. This CDR3 is CASSSAGPYTGELFF. DNA for the CDR3: TGTGCCAGCAGTTCCGCGGGGCCGTACACCGGGGAGCTGTTTTTT.

This clonotype was detected many times. This sequence joins TRBV10-3 and TRBJ2-3; D not certain. Trimming took off 8 bases at V and 6 bases at J, with 12 bases between the two ends. The CDR3 is 12 residues long. From germline, CDR1 is ENHRY and CDR2 SYGVKD. CDR3 nucleotides: TGTGCCATCGGGTGGAATGAGGATACGCAGTATTTT. Amino acid sequence: CAIGWNEDTQYF.

The chain recombines TRBV6-5 with TRBJ2-7, with TRBD2 as a possible D gene (6 bases). There are 14 residues in the CDR3. Trimming cost V 0 bases and J 4 bases, with 10 bases left between them. Germline-derived CDR1 and CDR2 are MNHEY and SVGAGI. The CDR3 loop is CASSYSGGGYEQYF. The CDR3 DNA follows: TGTGCCAGCAGTTACTCTGGGGGAGGATACGAGCAGTACTTC.

The rearrangement uses TRBV7-3 and TRBJ1-5; D is ambiguous. Germline V gene sequence: CDR1 SGHTA, CDR2 FQGTGA. CDR3 size: 13 residues. The V and J ends lost 0 bases and 5 bases respectively, with 5 bases between them. The CDR3 sequence: CASSLTPDQPQHF. CDR3 in DNA: TGTGCCAGCAGCTTAACTCCAGATCAGCCCCAGCATTTT.

This clonotype was picked up many times. The V call is TRBV4-1, the J call TRBJ2-7; D is ambiguous. The CDR3 runs 14 residues. CDR1 and CDR2 from the germline V gene are MGHRA and YSYEKL. The V and J ends lost 1 base and 6 bases respectively, with 13 bases between them. The CDR3 DNA follows: TGCGCCAGCAGCCAAGTAGTCACGGGTGGCGAGCAGTACTTC. Translating it yields CASSQVVTGGEQYF.

This clonotype has just a few counts. The chain recombines TRBV12-3 or TRBV12-4 with TRBJ1-3; TRBD1 aligns across 8 bases. This CDR3 contains 16 residues. J lost 0 bases, V lost 6 bases, and 7 bases had no gene match. The CDR3 sequence is CASSYRDRSSGNTIYF. CDR3 DNA sequence: TGTGCCAGCAGCTACCGGGACAGGAGCTCTGGAAACACCATATATTTT.

This clonotype came up a few times. The chain recombines TRBV6-1 with TRBJ1-2; possibly TRBD1 for D (6 bases). The V end was cut by 3 bases, the J end by 4 bases, with 12 bases between. CDR1 and CDR2 (germline): MNHNS, SASEGT. CDR3 length: 14 amino acids. The CDR3: CASSEAAGAYGYTF. In DNA, the CDR3 is TGTGCCAGCAGTGAGGCGGCAGGGGCCTATGGCTACACCTTC.